This T cell receptor beta chain derives from a study of response to subunit inactivated influenza vaccine. From the RT-PCR reads, TCRdb called clonotypes with MiXCR, one entry per CDR3 protein. This sample has around 520,000 distinct CDR3 sequences, with around 25% found just once. General study points: The authors suggested that every seasonal influenza vaccination recruits few new T cells.

This CDR3 has 15 amino acids. V lost 2 bases, J lost 0 bases, and 11 bases lay in between. Per germline, CDR1 KGHSH and CDR2 LQKENI. A note on this clonotype: The antigen is undetermined.

Sequences were derived from CD4+ T cells sorted from PBMCs, sampled around 5 days after vaccination. The chain is built from TRBV18 and TRBJ2-7; D not resolved. The source of this sequence is a man between 45 and 60 years old who received an inactivated influenza vaccine. CDR3 bases: TGTGCCAGCTCACCAGCGGTGATAAGCTCCTACGAGCAGTACTTC. Protein sequence: CASSPAVISSYEQYF.